The present TCR beta chain was sequenced within a study of PD-1 blockade in classical Hodgkin lymphoma (dated by TCRdb to between 2020 and 2021). About the investigation overall: Nivolumab dosing was 3 mg/kg intravenously every 2 weeks, continuing until either disease progression or unacceptable toxicity. The study used CyTOF and TCR beta sequencing to define a peripheral blood immune signature of response to PD-1 blockade in classical Hodgkin lymphoma.

Genomic DNA was isolated using the Qiagen DNeasy kit from unsorted PBMCs as well as from negatively selected CD4+ and CD8+ fractions. Using primers that anneal to V and J segments, immunoSEQ multiplex PCR amplified the TCR beta CDR3 regions. Amplification bias was minimized using a synthetic immune receptor repertoire, and residual bias was removed computationally after sequencing. Under the source paper's analysis protocol: Custom Python scripts were used to quantify repertoire diversity as the Shannon entropy index. The unsorted, CD4+ and CD8+ repertoires were each analyzed separately, with the exception of combined analyses, where CD4+ and CD8+ sequences were merged in silico. Clonal expansion was defined as a frequency increase of at least 2-fold after treatment compared with C1D1, and clones undetected at baseline were assigned a pseudocount of 0.5. Singleton clones were defined as clones with 0 or 1 copy at C1D1, and non-singleton clones were defined as clones with 2 or more copies. Clones expanded in unsorted samples were labelled as CD4+, CD8+ or unknown by matching protein sequences in sorted samples from the same patient. Wilcoxon tests on paired samples were used to test changes in diversity from C1D1 to C4D1. What TCRdb holds here is the immuneACCESS table cut down to in-frame rearrangements. Part of the clones is not present; checked against another copy, under half of the missing clones reflect an unresolved V gene, and the others are unexplained. V and J calls and clone size are given by that table; D and trimming were obtained from the DNA. The sample table lists fewer than 100,000 clones, approximately 94% of them with a count of one. The leading ten clones occupy around 2% of the sample.

The label giving this sample's time point can be read as: cycle 4 day 1 (C4D1), after less than 7 weeks of nivolumab. Relapse after autologous stem cell transplantation had occurred in all trial patients, and cohorts A, B and C were distinguished by prior brentuximab vedotin exposure. The trial cohort included fewer than 60 patients with relapsed/refractory classical Hodgkin lymphoma, and each patient had a best overall response of complete response, partial response or progressive disease. In the multi-cohort phase II CheckMate 205 trial, trial patients received single-agent nivolumab. An independent review committee assessed best overall response by applying the 2007 International Working Group response criteria. PBMCs from the trial were collected at three points: immediately before nivolumab initiation (C1D1), and during therapy at cycle 2 day 1 and cycle 4 day 1. Peripheral blood was collected in 8 mL Vacutainer Cell Preparation Tubes, from which PBMCs were isolated by centrifugation and then cryopreserved.

CDR1 SGHNT and CDR2 YENEEA are derived from the germline V gene. Trimming removed 5 bases from V and 4 bases from J; the gene matches leave 10 bases unexplained. The CDR3 measures 15 amino acids from cysteine to phenylalanine. Kept here is only the CDR3 DNA, which spans 45 bases and is read in frame from base 1. This clone was observed once. No cognate antigen has been identified for it. Per-base quality was not reported, and no clone a single base away is much larger than it. The full study reports these points: Newly diagnosed patients were reported to have lower baseline TCR diversity than healthy donors, and relapsed/refractory patients were reported to have lower baseline TCR diversity still. Patients starting nivolumab less than 1 year after ASCT had lower diversity and were excluded from later analyses to avoid confounding by immune reconstitution. Trial patients with a complete response had baseline diversity similar to that of newly diagnosed patients, while partial responders and progressors had significantly lower diversity. The study was restricted to a single clinical trial cohort, and the causes of repertoire differences, possibly disease activity or prior therapy, were left undefined. CD4+ but not CD8+ TCR diversity rose significantly by C4D1 (p=0.0027 vs p=0.16), most apparent in complete responders (p=0.02).

The sample consisted of peripheral blood mononuclear cells (PBMCs), taken before the fourth cycle of nivolumab. The receptor's source is a human donor with classical Hodgkin lymphoma. This chain joins TRBV11-3 to TRBJ2-5; TRBD2 fits 7 bases in the junction. The nucleotides are TGTGCCAGCAGCGCGCATGGGAGGGCTGGAGAGACCCAGTACTTC. Translated, this gives CASSAHGRAGETQYF.